This T cell receptor beta chain was profiled in a study of cytomegalovirus exposure and HLA in healthy donors. This CDR3 spans 11 amino acids. V dropped 7 bases and J dropped 4 bases, with 10 bases sitting between them. Germline-derived CDR1 and CDR2 are SQVTM and ANQGSEA. PCR was performed using 60 Vbeta and 13 Jbeta primers. Clones were sequenced by immunoSEQ multiplex PCR, and TCRdb holds only the in-frame ones, with some missing. The repertoire holds approximately 89,000 clones, with about two thirds as singletons. The chain employs TRBV29-1 and TRBJ1-1, with D perhaps TRBD1 (6 bases). This receptor was identified in a woman aged 25 to 39 in good health and CMV-seropositive. The sample consisted of PBMCs. The CDR3 reads CSGGGGTEAFF. The CDR3 DNA reads as TGCAGCGGGGGGGGCGGCACTGAAGCTTTCTTT.